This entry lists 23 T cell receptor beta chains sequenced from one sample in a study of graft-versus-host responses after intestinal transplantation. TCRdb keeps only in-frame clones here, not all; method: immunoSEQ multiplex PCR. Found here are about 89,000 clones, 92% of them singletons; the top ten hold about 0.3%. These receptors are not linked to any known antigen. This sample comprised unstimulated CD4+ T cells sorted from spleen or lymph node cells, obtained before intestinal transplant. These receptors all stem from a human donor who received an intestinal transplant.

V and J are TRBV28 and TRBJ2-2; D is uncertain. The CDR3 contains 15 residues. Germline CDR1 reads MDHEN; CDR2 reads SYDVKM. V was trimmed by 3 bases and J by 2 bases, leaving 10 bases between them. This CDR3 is CASSLRQSNTGELFF. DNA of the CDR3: TGTGCCAGCAGTTTGAGGCAGTCTAACACCGGGGAGCTGTTTTTT.

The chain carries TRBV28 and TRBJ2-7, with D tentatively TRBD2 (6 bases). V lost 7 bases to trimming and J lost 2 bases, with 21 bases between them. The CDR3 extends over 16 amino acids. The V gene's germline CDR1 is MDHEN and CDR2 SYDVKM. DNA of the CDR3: TGTGCCAGCACCCCACAACGCCTAGGAGGGGCCTACGAGCAGTACTTC. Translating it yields CASTPQRLGGAYEQYF.

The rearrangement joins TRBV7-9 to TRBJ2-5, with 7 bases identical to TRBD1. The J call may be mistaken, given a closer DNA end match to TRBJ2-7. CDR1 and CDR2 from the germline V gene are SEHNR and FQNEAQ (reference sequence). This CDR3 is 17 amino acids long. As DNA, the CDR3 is TGTGCCAGCAGCCCGATTCTCCTCCGGGACAGCTCCTACGAGCAGTACTTC. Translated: CASSPILLRDSSYEQYF.

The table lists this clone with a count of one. CDR3: CASSLAGGDEKLFF. CDR3 coding DNA: TGTGCCAGCAGCTTGGCAGGGGGCGACGAAAAACTGTTTTTT. V usage is TRBV5-6 and J usage is TRBJ1-4; 8 bases fit TRBD1. Looked up from germline, CDR1 is SGHDT and CDR2 is YYEEEE. The CDR3 is made up of 14 amino acids. V trimming: 0 bases; J trimming: 8 bases; junction bases outside the gene matches: 3. The whole variable domain, remainder taken from reference TRBV5-6 and TRBJ1-4, is DAGVTQSPTHLIKTRGQQVTLRCSPKSGHDTVSWYQQALGQGPQFIFQYYEEEERQRGNFPDRFSGHQFPNYSSELNVNALLLGDSALYLCASSLAGGDEKLFFGSGTQLSVL.

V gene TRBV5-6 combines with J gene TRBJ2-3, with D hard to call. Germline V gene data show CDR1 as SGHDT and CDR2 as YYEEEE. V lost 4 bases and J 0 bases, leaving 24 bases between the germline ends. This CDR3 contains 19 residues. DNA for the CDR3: TGTGCCAGCAGCCGACGTCGGGCAATGGCACCCACTAGCACAGATACGCAGTATTTT. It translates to CASSRRRAMAPTSTDTQYF.

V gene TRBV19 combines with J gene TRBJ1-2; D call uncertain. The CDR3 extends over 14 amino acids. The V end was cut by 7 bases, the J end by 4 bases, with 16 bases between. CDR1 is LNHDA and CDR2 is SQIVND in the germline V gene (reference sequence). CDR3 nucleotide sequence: TGTGCCAGTAACCCGCGGTCGGAGACCTATGGCTACACCTTC. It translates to CASNPRSETYGYTF.

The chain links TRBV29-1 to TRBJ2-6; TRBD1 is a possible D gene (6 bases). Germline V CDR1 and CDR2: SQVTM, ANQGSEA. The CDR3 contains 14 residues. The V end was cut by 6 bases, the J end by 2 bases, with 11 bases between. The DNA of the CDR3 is TGCAGCGTGGCAGGGGTGGCTGGGGCCAACGTCCTGACTTTC. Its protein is CSVAGVAGANVLTF.

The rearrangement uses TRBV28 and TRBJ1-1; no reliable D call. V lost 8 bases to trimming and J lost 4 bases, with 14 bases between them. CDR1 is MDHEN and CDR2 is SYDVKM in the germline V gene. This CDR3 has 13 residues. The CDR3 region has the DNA TGTGCCAGCTTGGAAGGTTGGGTCACTGAAGCTTTCTTT. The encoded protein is CASLEGWVTEAFF.

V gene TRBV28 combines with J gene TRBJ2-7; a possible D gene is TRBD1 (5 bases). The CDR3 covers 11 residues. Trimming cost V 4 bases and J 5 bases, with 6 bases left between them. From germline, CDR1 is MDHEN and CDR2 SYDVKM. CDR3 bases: TGTGCCAGCAGTTGGACAAACGAGCAGTACTTC. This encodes CASSWTNEQYF.

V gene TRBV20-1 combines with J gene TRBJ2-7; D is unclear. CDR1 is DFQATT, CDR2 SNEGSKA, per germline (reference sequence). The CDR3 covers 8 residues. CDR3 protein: CSAPYSCV. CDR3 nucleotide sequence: TGCAGTGCTCCTTACAGCTGCGTC.

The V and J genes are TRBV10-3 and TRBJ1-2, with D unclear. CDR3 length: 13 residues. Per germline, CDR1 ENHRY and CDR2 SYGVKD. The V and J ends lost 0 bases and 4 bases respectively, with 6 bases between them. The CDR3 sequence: CAISESGGYGYTF. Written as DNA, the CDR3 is TGTGCCATCAGTGAGTCGGGCGGCTATGGCTACACCTTC.

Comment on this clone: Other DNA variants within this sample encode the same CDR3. The CDR3 DNA follows: TGTGCCAGCTCACCTGGACAAAACACTGAAGCTTTCTTT. It specifies CASSPGQNTEAFF. V gene TRBV18 combines with J gene TRBJ1-1, with a possible D match to TRBD1 (5 bases). Per germline, CDR1 KGHSH and CDR2 LQKENI. The CDR3 runs 13 residues. V lost 3 bases, J lost 2 bases, and 7 bases lay in between.

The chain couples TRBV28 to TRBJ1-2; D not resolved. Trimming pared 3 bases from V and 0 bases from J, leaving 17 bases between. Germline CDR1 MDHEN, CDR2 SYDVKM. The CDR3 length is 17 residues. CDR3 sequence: CASSFRAEWKANYGYTF. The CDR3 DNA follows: TGTGCCAGCAGTTTCCGCGCGGAATGGAAAGCTAACTATGGCTACACCTTC.

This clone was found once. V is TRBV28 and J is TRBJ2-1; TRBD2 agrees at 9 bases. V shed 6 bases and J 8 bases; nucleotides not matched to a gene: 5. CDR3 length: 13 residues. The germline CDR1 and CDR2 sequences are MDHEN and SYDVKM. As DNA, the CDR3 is TGTGCCAGCAGACTTAGCGGGAGAGATGAGCAGTTCTTC. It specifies CASRLSGRDEQFF.

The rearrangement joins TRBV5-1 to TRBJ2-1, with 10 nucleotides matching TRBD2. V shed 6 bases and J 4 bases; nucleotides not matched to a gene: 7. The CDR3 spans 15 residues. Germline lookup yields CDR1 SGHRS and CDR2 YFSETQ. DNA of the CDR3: TGCGCCAGCAACCTAGCGGGAGTCAGTTACAATGAGCAGTTCTTC. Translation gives CASNLAGVSYNEQFF.

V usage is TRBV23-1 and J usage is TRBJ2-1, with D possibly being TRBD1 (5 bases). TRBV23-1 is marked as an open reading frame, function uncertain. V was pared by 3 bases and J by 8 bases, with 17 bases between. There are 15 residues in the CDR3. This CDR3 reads CASSQVAGIRDEQFF. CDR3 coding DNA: TGCGCCAGCAGTCAGGTGGCAGGGATAAGGGATGAGCAGTTCTTC.

CDR3 bases: TGTGCCAGCAGCACTGACGACAGGGTCTACGAAACCCAGTACTTC. Its protein product is CASSTDDRVYETQYF. This sequence joins TRBV9 and TRBJ2-5; TRBD1 matches 7 bases. J lost 8 bases, V lost 4 bases, and 14 bases had no gene match. Germline loops: CDR1 SGDLS, CDR2 YYNGEE. The CDR3 contains 15 residues.

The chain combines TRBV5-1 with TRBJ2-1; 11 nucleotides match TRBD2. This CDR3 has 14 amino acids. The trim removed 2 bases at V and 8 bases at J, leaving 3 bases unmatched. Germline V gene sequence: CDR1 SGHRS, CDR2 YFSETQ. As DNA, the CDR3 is TGCGCCAGCAGCTTTACTAGCGGGAGCTATGAGCAGTTCTTC. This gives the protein CASSFTSGSYEQFF.

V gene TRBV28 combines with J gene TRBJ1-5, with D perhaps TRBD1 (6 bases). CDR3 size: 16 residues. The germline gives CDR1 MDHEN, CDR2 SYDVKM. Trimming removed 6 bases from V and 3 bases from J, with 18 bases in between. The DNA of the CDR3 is TGTGCCAGCAGAATGCGGACAGCTACTAACAATCAGCCCCAGCATTTT. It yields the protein CASRMRTATNNQPQHF.

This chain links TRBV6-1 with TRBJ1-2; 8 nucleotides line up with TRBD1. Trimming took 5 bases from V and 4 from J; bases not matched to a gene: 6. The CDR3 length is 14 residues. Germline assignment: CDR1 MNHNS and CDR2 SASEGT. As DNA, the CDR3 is TGTGCCAGCAGTCCCGACAGGGGTTCCTATGGCTACACCTTC. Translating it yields CASSPDRGSYGYTF.

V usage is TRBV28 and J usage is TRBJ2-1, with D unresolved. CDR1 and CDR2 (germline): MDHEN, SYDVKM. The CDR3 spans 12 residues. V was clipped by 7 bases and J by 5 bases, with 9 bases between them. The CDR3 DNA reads TGTGCCAGCAATTTTCGGGACAATGAGCAGTTCTTC. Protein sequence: CASNFRDNEQFF. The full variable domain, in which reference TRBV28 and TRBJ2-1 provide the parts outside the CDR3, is DVKVTQSSRYLVKRTGEKVFLECVQDMDHENMFWYRQDPGLGLRLIYFSYDVKMKEKGDIPEGYSVSREKKERFSLILESASTNQTSMYLCASNFRDNEQFFGPGTRLTVL.

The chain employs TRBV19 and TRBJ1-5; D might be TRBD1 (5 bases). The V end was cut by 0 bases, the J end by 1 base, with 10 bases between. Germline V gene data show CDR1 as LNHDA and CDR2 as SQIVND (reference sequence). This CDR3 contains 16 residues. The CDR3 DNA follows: TGTGCCAGTAGTATAGATTGGGGGATGAGCAATCAGCCCCAGCATTTT. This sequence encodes CASSIDWGMSNQPQHF.

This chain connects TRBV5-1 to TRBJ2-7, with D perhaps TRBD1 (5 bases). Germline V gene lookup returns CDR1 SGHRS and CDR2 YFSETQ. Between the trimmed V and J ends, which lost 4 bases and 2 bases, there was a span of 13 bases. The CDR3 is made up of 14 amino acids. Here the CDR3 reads CASSVQGPPYEQYF. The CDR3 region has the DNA TGCGCCAGCAGCGTCCAGGGTCCCCCCTACGAGCAGTACTTC.